This is a list of T cell receptor beta chains from one sample in a study of T-cell reconstitution after alpha-beta-depleted transplantation in children. Via MiXCR, TCRdb re-called the PCR reads, giving one row per CDR3 protein. The data contain approximately 520,000 distinct CDR3 sequences, approximately 10% of them seen just once; the ten biggest clones take up around 15%. The sample here was PBMCs, mostly from graft donor cells, taken 180 days after TCRalphabeta/CD19-depleted stem cell transplant. The receptors originated from a female patient aged 2 to 10 who had a stem cell transplant for aplastic anemia, so the T cells may come from the graft donor. The CDR3 runs from the conserved cysteine through the conserved F or W. D genes are given only for firm matches. Size is stated for part of the rows, as once, few or many counts, or as a class when the clone is expanded.

NA,TRBV7-3,13,few,TRBJ1-1,CASSSLEGTEAFF,TGTGCCAGCAGCTCCCTCGAGGGGACTGAAGCTTTCTTT
NA,TRBV20-1,13,NA,TRBJ2-7,CSARGLAPYEQYF,TGCAGTGCTAGGGGGCTAGCACCCTACGAGCAGTACTTC
NA,TRBV19,14,NA,TRBJ2-3,CASSINSLTYTQYF,TGTGCCAGTAGTATTAACAGCCTCACGTATACGCAGTATTTT
NA,TRBV20-1,15,many,TRBJ2-5,CSAREAGRGQETQYF,TGCAGTGCTAGAGAGGCAGGCCGGGGACAAGAGACCCAGTACTTC
NA,TRBV6-5,18,few,TRBJ2-2,CASSYGLARLRNTGELFF,TGTGCCAGCAGTTATGGGCTAGCGCGTTTAAGGAACACCGGGGAGCTGTTTTTT
NA,TRBV15,12,many,TRBJ1-5,CATSRDLGWPHF,TGTGCCACCAGCAGAGATCTCGGGTGGCCCCATTTT
TRBD2,TRBV27,15,NA,TRBJ2-2,CASSFLSGGTGELFF,TGTGCCAGCAGTTTCCTTTCGGGAGGTACCGGGGAGCTGTTTTTT
NA,TRBV12-3/TRBV12-4,15,NA,TRBJ2-2,CASSLPGRGPGELFF,TGTGCCAGCAGTCTTCCAGGGCGTGGGCCCGGGGAGCTGTTTTTT
NA,TRBV6-1,16,NA,TRBJ1-5,CASSDTGGGPNQPQHF,TGTGCCAGCAGTGATACCGGAGGGGGGCCGAATCAGCCCCAGCATTTT
TRBD1,TRBV12-3/TRBV12-4,15,NA,TRBJ1-1,CASSPRQGGNTEAFF,TGTGCCAGCAGTCCCCGACAGGGAGGTAACACTGAAGCTTTCTTT
TRBD1,TRBV5-6,18,NA,TRBJ2-7,CASSFLSGTVKFSYEQYF,TGTGCCAGCAGCTTCCTCTCCGGGACAGTGAAATTCTCCTACGAGCAGTACTTC
NA,TRBV21-1,14,many,TRBJ2-3,CASSKVQGTDTQYF,TGTGCCAGCAGCAAGGTCCAGGGTACAGATACGCAGTATTTT
NA,TRBV30,14,few,TRBJ2-1,CAWRAWGGGYEQFF,TGTGCCTGGAGAGCCTGGGGAGGGGGGTATGAGCAGTTCTTC
TRBD1,TRBV5-1,13,few,TRBJ1-2,CASSLADRGRYTF,TGCGCCAGCAGCTTGGCGGACAGGGGTCGCTACACCTTC
NA,TRBV5-6,17,NA,TRBJ2-3,CASSNDLERRSTDTQYF,TGTGCCAGCAGCAACGACTTGGAGCGGAGAAGCACAGATACGCAGTATTTT
NA,TRBV7-2,14,few,TRBJ2-4,CASSFGVAKNIQYF,TGTGCCAGCAGCTTTGGGGTAGCCAAAAACATTCAGTACTTC
NA,TRBV7-2,16,many,TRBJ2-5,CASSSPGHFGRETQYF,TGTGCCAGCAGCTCTCCGGGACACTTCGGGCGGGAGACCCAGTACTTC
NA,TRBV27,14,NA,TRBJ1-2,CASSPLPTNYGYTF,TGTGCCAGCAGCCCCCTACCAACAAACTATGGCTACACCTTC
NA,TRBV5-1,17,NA,TRBJ1-6,CASSLTTLSQVNSPLHF,TGCGCCAGCAGCTTGACTACCCTGTCCCAAGTGAATTCACCCCTCCACTTT
NA,TRBV28,13,NA,TRBJ2-5,CASSYGTPETQYF,TGTGCCAGCAGTTACGGGACTCCTGAGACCCAGTACTTC
NA,TRBV21-1,17,NA,TRBJ2-4,CASSKAGGDGVKNIQYF,TGTGCCAGCAGCAAAGCTGGGGGCGACGGTGTCAAAAACATTCAGTACTTC
NA,TRBV7-9,11,NA,TRBJ2-1,CASSLSPEQFF,TGTGCCAGCAGCTTATCCCCTGAGCAGTTCTTC
NA,TRBV18,10,few,TRBJ2-3,CASSKDTQYF,TGTGCCAGCTCTAAGGATACGCAGTATTTT
TRBD1,TRBV7-9,16,many,TRBJ2-1,CASTTAAGTGNNEQFF,TGTGCCAGCACTACGGCGGCGGGGACAGGAAACAATGAGCAGTTCTTC
NA,TRBV12-3/TRBV12-4,14,NA,TRBJ2-7,CASSLGRLTYEQYF,TGTGCCAGCAGTTTGGGCCGGTTAACCTACGAGCAGTACTTC
NA,TRBV20-1,11,NA,TRBJ2-4,CSAPGSYIQYF,TGCAGTGCACCCGGGAGCTACATTCAGTACTTC
TRBD2,TRBV25-1,15,few,TRBJ2-2,CASSAAAGWSGELFF,TGTGCCAGCAGTGCCGCAGCGGGGTGGAGCGGGGAGCTGTTTTTT
NA,TRBV7-9,15,few,TRBJ1-1,CASSGRRFMNTEAFF,TGTGCCAGCAGCGGCCGACGGTTCATGAACACTGAAGCTTTCTTT
NA,TRBV7-3,13,NA,TRBJ2-3,CASSKAATETQYF,TGTGCCAGCAGCAAGGCAGCGACAGAAACGCAGTATTTT
TRBD2,TRBV20-1,15,many,TRBJ2-7,CSARDPGTSGYEQYF,TGCAGTGCCAGAGATCCCGGGACTAGCGGCTACGAGCAGTACTTC
NA,TRBV4-3,15,NA,TRBJ2-3,CASSQNALKGDTQYF,TGCGCCAGCAGCCAAAATGCCCTGAAAGGAGATACGCAGTATTTT
NA,TRBV10-3,15,few,TRBJ1-5,CAISESGGLGQPQHF,TGTGCCATCAGTGAGTCCGGTGGATTAGGGCAGCCCCAGCATTTT
TRBD2,TRBV5-1,16,NA,TRBJ2-1,CASSLTRLAGDNEQFF,TGCGCCAGCAGCTTAACCCGACTAGCGGGAGACAATGAGCAGTTCTTC
NA,TRBV9,15,many,TRBJ2-2,CASSVVGGQTGELFF,TGTGCCAGCAGCGTAGTAGGGGGACAAACCGGGGAGCTGTTTTTT
TRBD2,TRBV27,12,NA,TRBJ2-7,CASGGLSYEQYF,TGTGCCAGCGGGGGACTATCCTACGAGCAGTACTTC
NA,TRBV20-1,14,few,TRBJ1-1,CSARGPGVWAEAFF,TGCAGTGCTAGAGGCCCAGGGGTGTGGGCTGAAGCTTTCTTT
NA,TRBV20-1,14,few,TRBJ2-5,CSATTTGDQETQYF,TGCAGTGCCACTACGACGGGAGACCAAGAGACCCAGTACTTC
NA,TRBV20-1,14,NA,TRBJ1-4,CSALDGATNEKLFF,TGCAGTGCCCTGGACGGCGCAACTAATGAAAAACTGTTTTTT
NA,TRBV29-1,14,few,TRBJ1-4,CSVVIRAQGVKLFF,TGCAGCGTCGTGATTAGGGCACAGGGTGTAAAACTGTTTTTT
NA,TRBV7-2,14,NA,TRBJ2-5,CASSPDRGFETQYF,TGTGCCAGCAGCCCAGATAGGGGGTTTGAGACCCAGTACTTC
NA,TRBV21-1,12,few,TRBJ1-1,CANLTGISEAFF,TGTGCCAACCTGACAGGGATCTCTGAAGCTTTCTTT
NA,TRBV19,17,NA,TRBJ1-1,CASSIKGRSLIRTEAFF,TGTGCCAGTAGTATTAAGGGACGGAGTCTGATTCGGACTGAAGCTTTCTTT
TRBD1,TRBV5-5,18,NA,TRBJ1-1,CASSWVWDRGHLDTEAFF,TGTGCCAGCAGCTGGGTGTGGGACAGGGGGCATCTGGACACTGAAGCTTTCTTT
TRBD2,TRBV20-1,14,once,TRBJ2-7,CSARGGGAGNEQYF,TGCAGTGCTAGGGGGGGGGGAGCCGGCAACGAGCAGTACTTC